This TCR beta chain emerged from a study of response to subunit inactivated influenza vaccine. TCRdb ran MiXCR on the RT-PCR reads and lists one entry per CDR3 protein. The data contain about 190,000 distinct CDR3 sequences, approximately 15% of them singletons. Study-level results: Authors proposed each seasonal influenza vaccination draws in few new T cells.

This clonotype was detected ten times or more. Antigen: not known. CDR3 length equals 12 residues. Germline V gives CDR1 MNHNS, CDR2 SASEGT. V dropped 2 bases and J dropped 4 bases, with 3 bases sitting between them. The sample was CD8+ T cells sorted from PBMCs, taken around 5 days after vaccination. The receptor's source is a man aged 50 to 60 who received an inactivated influenza vaccine. The J gene is TRBJ2-1, the V gene TRBV6-1; D not resolved. In DNA, the CDR3 is TGTGCCAGCAGTGAAACTTACAATGAGCAGTTCTTC. Translated: CASSETYNEQFF.